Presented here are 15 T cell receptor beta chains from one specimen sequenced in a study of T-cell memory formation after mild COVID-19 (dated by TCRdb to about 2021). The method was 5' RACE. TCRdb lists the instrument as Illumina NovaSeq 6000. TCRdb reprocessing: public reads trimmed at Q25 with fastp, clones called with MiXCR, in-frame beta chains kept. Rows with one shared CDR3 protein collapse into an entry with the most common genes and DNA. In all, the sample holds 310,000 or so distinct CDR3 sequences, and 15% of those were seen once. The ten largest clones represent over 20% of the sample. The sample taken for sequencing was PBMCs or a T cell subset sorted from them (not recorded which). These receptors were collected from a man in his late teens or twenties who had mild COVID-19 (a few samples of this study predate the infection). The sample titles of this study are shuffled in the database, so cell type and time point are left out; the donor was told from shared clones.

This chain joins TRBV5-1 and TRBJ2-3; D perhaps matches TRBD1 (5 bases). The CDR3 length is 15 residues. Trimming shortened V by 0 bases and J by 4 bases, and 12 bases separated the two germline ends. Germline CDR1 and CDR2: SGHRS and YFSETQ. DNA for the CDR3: TGCGCCAGCAGCTTGGTGGTCAGGGCGGCAGATACGCAGTATTTT. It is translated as CASSLVVRAADTQYF. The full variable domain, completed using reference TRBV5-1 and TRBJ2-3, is KAGVTQTPRYLIKTRGQQVTLSCSPISGHRSVSWYQQTPGQGLQFLFEYFSETQRNKGNFPGRFSGRQFSNSRSEMNVSTLELGDSALYLCASSLVVRAADTQYFGPGTRLTVL.

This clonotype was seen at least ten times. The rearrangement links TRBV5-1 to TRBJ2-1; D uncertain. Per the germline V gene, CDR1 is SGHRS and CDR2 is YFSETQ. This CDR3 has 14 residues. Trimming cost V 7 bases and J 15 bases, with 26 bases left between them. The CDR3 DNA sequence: TGCGCCAGCCGAAAGACAAATAGGTTCACGGGCCCGTTCTTC. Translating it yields CASRKTNRFTGPFF.

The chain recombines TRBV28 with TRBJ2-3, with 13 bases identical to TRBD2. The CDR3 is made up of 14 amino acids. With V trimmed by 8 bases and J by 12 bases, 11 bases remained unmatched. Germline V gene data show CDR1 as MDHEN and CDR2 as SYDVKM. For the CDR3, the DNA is TGTGCCAGCGAGACTAGCGGGGGGCGCCGAAGCCAGTATTTT. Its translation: CASETSGGRRSQYF. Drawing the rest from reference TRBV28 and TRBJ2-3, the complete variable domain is DVKVTQSSRYLVKRTGEKVFLECVQDMDHENMFWYRQDPGLGLRLIYFSYDVKMKEKGDIPEGYSVSREKKERFSLILESASTNQTSMYLCASETSGGRRSQYFGPGTRLTVL.

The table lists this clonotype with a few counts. DNA for the CDR3: TGCAGTGCGGTGGGACAGGGTAGAGGACAAGAGACCCAGTACTTC. Residues: CSAVGQGRGQETQYF. The chain employs TRBV20-1 and TRBJ2-5, with 9 bases fitting TRBD1. CDR3 length: 15 amino acids. Germline V gene sequence: CDR1 DFQATT, CDR2 SNEGSKA (reference sequence). With 6 bases clipped from V and 2 bases from J, the junction kept 10 bases outside the gene matches.

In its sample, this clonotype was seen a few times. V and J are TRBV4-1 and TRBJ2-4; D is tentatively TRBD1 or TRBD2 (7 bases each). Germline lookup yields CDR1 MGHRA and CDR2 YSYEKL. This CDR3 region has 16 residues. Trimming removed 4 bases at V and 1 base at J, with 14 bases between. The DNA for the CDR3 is TGCGCCAGCAGCCGATTCCAGGGGGGGGCCAAAAACATTCAGTACTTC. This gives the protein CASSRFQGGAKNIQYF.

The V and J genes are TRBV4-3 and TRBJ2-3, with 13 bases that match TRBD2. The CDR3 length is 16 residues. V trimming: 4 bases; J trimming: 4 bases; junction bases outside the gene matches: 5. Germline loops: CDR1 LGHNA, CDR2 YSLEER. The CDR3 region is CASSPRTSGGSDTQYF. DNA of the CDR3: TGCGCCAGCAGCCCTCGGACTAGCGGGGGCTCAGATACGCAGTATTTT.

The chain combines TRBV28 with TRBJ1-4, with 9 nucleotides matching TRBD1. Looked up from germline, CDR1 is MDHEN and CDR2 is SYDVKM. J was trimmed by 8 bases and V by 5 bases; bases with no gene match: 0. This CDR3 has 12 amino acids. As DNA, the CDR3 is TGTGCCAGCAGTGGGACAGGGGAAAAACTGTTTTTT. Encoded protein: CASSGTGEKLFF.

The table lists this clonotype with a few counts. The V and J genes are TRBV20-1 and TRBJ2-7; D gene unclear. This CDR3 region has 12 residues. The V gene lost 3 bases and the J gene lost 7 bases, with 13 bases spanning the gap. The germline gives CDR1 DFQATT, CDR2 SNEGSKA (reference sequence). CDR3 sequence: CSARGFSGEQYF. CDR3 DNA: TGCAGTGCTAGGGGGTTCAGTGGAGAGCAGTACTTC.

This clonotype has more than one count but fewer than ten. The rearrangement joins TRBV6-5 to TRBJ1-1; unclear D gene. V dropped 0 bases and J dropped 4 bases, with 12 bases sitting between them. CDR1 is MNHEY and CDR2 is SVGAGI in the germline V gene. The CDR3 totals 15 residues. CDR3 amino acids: CASSYSGGLRTEAFF. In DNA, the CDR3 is TGTGCCAGCAGTTACTCGGGTGGGCTGCGCACTGAAGCTTTCTTT.

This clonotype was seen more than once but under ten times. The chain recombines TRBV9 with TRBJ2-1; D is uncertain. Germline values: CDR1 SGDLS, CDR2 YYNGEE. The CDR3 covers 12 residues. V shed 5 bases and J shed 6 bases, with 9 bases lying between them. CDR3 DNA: TGTGCCAGCAGGGGCTCGGGCAATGAGCAGTTCTTC. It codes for CASRGSGNEQFF.

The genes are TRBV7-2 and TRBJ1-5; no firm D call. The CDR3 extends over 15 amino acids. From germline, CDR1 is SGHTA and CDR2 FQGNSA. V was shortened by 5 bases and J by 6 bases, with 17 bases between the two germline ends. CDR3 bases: TGTGCCAGCAGCCTGGGTTCTCGTGGAGCTCAGCCCCAGCATTTT. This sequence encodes CASSLGSRGAQPQHF.

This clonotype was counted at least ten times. CDR3 nucleotides: TGTGCCAGCAGTTTTTGGGGAGGCGATCAGCCCCAGCATTTT. Its translation is CASSFWGGDQPQHF. V is TRBV12-3 or TRBV12-4 and J is TRBJ1-5; D gene ambiguous. The length of the CDR3 is 14 residues. Trimming took off 3 bases at V and 5 bases at J, with 11 bases between the two ends.

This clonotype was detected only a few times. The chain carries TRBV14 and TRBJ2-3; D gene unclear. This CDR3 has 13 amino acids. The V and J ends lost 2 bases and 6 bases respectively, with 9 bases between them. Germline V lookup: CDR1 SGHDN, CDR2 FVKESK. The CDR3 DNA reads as TGTGCCAGCAGCCAATCTGTTGCGGATACGCAGTATTTT. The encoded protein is CASSQSVADTQYF.

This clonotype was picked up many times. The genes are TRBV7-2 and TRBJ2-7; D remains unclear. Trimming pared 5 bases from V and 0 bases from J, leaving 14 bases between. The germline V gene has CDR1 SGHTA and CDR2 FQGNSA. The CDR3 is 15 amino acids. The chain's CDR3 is CASSDQADLSYEQYF. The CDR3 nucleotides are TGTGCCAGCAGCGACCAGGCGGACCTCTCCTACGAGCAGTACTTC.

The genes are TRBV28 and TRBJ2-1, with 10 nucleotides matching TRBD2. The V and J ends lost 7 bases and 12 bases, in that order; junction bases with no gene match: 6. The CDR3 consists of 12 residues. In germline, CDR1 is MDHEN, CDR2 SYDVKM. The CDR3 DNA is TGTGCCAGCATCATTAGCGGGGGGCCGCAGTTCTTC. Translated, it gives CASIISGGPQFF.